Listed here are 12 T cell receptor beta chains from one sample, sequenced in a study of blood T cell repertoires in COVID-19. The data were produced by immunoSEQ multiplex PCR, yet TCRdb's version contains in-frame clones alone and is incomplete. The sample has tens of thousands of clones; 87% are singletons. The sequencing sample was made of peripheral blood. The receptors come from a human donor in a cohort sampled during active COVID-19.

V usage is TRBV3-1 (or the pseudogene TRBV3-2) and J usage is TRBJ2-1, with TRBD2 matching over 11 bases. The V gene end was trimmed by 4 bases and the J gene end by 13 bases; junction bases not matched to a gene: 12. This CDR3 spans 15 amino acids. Germline assignment: CDR1 LGHDT and CDR2 YNNKEL (reference sequence). The CDR3 is CASSPSYSGRAYQFF. CDR3 nucleotides: TGTGCCAGCAGCCCATCCTATAGCGGGAGGGCCTATCAGTTCTTC.

This clone appeared a single time. The chain employs TRBV3-1 (or the pseudogene TRBV3-2) and TRBJ1-2, with 9 nucleotides matching TRBD1. V shed 4 bases and J 2 bases; nucleotides not matched to a gene: 5. The CDR3 extends over 15 amino acids. CDR1 is LGHDT and CDR2 is YNNKEL in the germline V gene (reference sequence). The CDR3 sequence: CASSPPGQGNYGYTF. In nucleotides, the CDR3 is TGTGCCAGCAGCCCTCCGGGACAGGGAAACTATGGCTACACCTTC.

The chain has TRBV27 and TRBJ1-6, with D maybe TRBD1 (5 bases). Germline CDR1 reads MNHEY; CDR2 reads SMNVEV (reference sequence). V was pared by 1 base and J by 10 bases, with 14 bases between. The CDR3 runs 15 residues. This CDR3 reads CASSLLGQVDSPLHF. CDR3 nucleotides: TGTGCCAGCAGTTTATTGGGGCAGGTGGACTCACCCCTCCACTTT.

This clone was seen a handful of times. V is TRBV6-1 and J is TRBJ1-5, with D unclear. The length of the CDR3 is 17 residues. The ends were cut back, 1 base at V and 8 bases at J, with 21 bases in the middle. The V gene's germline CDR1 is MNHNS and CDR2 SASEGT. CDR3 residues: CASSEGIGWQAYEPQHF. CDR3 DNA: TGTGCCAGCAGTGAAGGGATAGGTTGGCAGGCATATGAGCCCCAGCATTTT.

The chain joins TRBV3-1 (or the pseudogene TRBV3-2) to TRBJ2-7; D is perhaps TRBD1 (6 bases). CDR1 and CDR2 from the germline V gene are LGHDT and YNNKEL (reference sequence). Trimming removed 5 bases at V and 0 bases at J, with 11 bases between. The CDR3 totals 14 residues. The CDR3 loop is CASSSRTASYEQYF. Here the CDR3 DNA reads TGTGCCAGCAGCTCCCGGACAGCCTCCTACGAGCAGTACTTC.

This clone was detected only once. The chain recombines TRBV7-9 with TRBJ2-2; D not certain. The CDR3 contains 14 residues. V was cut by 2 bases and J by 2 bases, with 6 bases left in between. Per germline, CDR1 SEHNR and CDR2 FQNEAQ (reference sequence). CDR3 residues: CASSLTLNTGELFF. CDR3 DNA: TGTGCCAGCAGCTTAACTCTTAACACCGGGGAGCTGTTTTTT.

This chain connects TRBV7-3 to TRBJ2-5; 7 bases line up with TRBD1. Trimming took 5 bases from V and 2 from J; bases not matched to a gene: 11. Looked up from germline, CDR1 is SGHTA and CDR2 is FQGTGA. The CDR3 extends over 16 amino acids. As DNA, the CDR3 is TGTGCCAGCAGCCTGTCCGGGACAGCCCAACAAGAGACCCAGTACTTC. Translation: CASSLSGTAQQETQYF.

The gene calls are TRBV28 and TRBJ2-2; D is perhaps TRBD2 (5 bases). The V gene lost 2 bases and the J gene lost 5 bases, with 15 bases spanning the gap. Germline loops: CDR1 MDHEN, CDR2 SYDVKM. This CDR3 has 16 residues. CDR3: CASSLATVSGTGELFF. The CDR3, as DNA: TGTGCCAGCAGTTTAGCCACCGTATCGGGAACCGGGGAGCTGTTTTTT.

The chain carries TRBV5-1 and TRBJ1-4; no definite D call. The V end was cut by 4 bases, the J end by 4 bases, with 8 bases between. Germline V gene lookup returns CDR1 SGHRS and CDR2 YFSETQ. The CDR3 contains 13 residues. The CDR3 loop reads CASSVGVNEKLFF. CDR3 coding DNA: TGCGCCAGCAGCGTGGGAGTTAATGAAAAACTGTTTTTT.

The V call is TRBV5-1, the J call TRBJ1-1, with D tentatively TRBD1 (6 bases). The CDR3 consists of 15 residues. The V gene lost 1 base and the J gene lost 4 bases, with 14 bases spanning the gap. Germline CDR1 and CDR2: SGHRS and YFSETQ. Here the CDR3 reads CASSLNSDRGTEAFF. DNA for the CDR3: TGCGCCAGCAGCTTGAATTCGGACAGAGGCACTGAAGCTTTCTTT. Variable domain in full (rest from reference TRBV5-1 and TRBJ1-1): KAGVTQTPRYLIKTRGQQVTLSCSPISGHRSVSWYQQTPGQGLQFLFEYFSETQRNKGNFPGRFSGRQFSNSRSEMNVSTLELGDSALYLCASSLNSDRGTEAFFGQGTRLTVV.

The rearrangement uses TRBV3-1 (or the pseudogene TRBV3-2) and TRBJ2-1; D unresolved. CDR1 and CDR2 (germline): LGHDT, YNNKEL (reference sequence). V gave up 0 bases and J gave up 1 base, with 16 bases separating them. The CDR3 is 18 amino acids. CDR3 DNA sequence: TGTGCCAGCAGCCAAGAACCTGTGAGCGATGGGTCCTACAATGAGCAGTTCTTC. Its translation: CASSQEPVSDGSYNEQFF.

J is TRBJ1-2 and V is TRBV24-1; D gene unclear. V shed 4 bases and J shed 9 bases, with 14 bases lying between them. This CDR3 region has 13 residues. Per the germline V gene, CDR1 is KGHDR and CDR2 is SFDVKD. The CDR3 sequence is CATSDPDRRSYTF. CDR3 sequence (DNA): TGTGCCACCAGTGACCCCGACCGCAGGAGCTACACCTTC.